These T cell receptor beta chains were read from a single sample in a study of cytomegalovirus exposure and HLA in healthy donors. Assay used: immunoSEQ multiplex PCR; TCRdb lists only in-frame clones, some missing. This sample has roughly 68,000 clones; around 88% occur once, and the top ten carry over 1.5%. The source material was PBMCs. The receptors come from a woman between 18 and 29 years old in good health and CMV-seronegative. Both conserved end residues are part of each CDR3. The order of the fields is clone size, J gene, D gene, V gene, CDR3 protein, CDR3 DNA. D genes are given only for firm matches. Only some rows state a clone size, as once, few, many or a class for expanded clones.

NA | TRBJ1-5 | NA | TRBV29-1 | CSVADGILGNQPQHF | TGCAGCGTCGCGGACGGGATTTTGGGCAATCAGCCCCAGCATTTT
NA | TRBJ2-5 | TRBD1 | TRBV6-1 | CASSGIRGRIGETQYF | TGTGCCAGCAGTGGTATTAGGGGGCGAATAGGAGAGACCCAGTACTTC
NA | TRBJ2-7 | TRBD2 | TRBV15 | CATSRNGLADTYEQYF | TGTGCCACCAGCAGGAATGGACTAGCGGACACCTACGAGCAGTACTTC
NA | TRBJ1-2 | NA | TRBV5-1 | CASSLVGLGGDGYTF | TGCGCCAGCAGCTTGGTTGGTCTAGGGGGTGATGGCTACACCTTC
once | TRBJ2-1 | NA | TRBV19 | CASSIGQHRGDPYNEQFF | TGTGCCAGTAGTATCGGGCAGCACCGGGGAGATCCGTACAATGAGCAGTTCTTC
once | TRBJ2-1 | NA | TRBV19 | CASSPQFDEQFF | TGTGCCAGTAGTCCACAGTTCGATGAGCAGTTCTTC
NA | TRBJ1-5 | NA | TRBV30 | CAWSEGGGNQPQHF | TGTGCCTGGAGTGAGGGGGGGGGCAATCAGCCCCAGCATTTT
NA | TRBJ2-7 | NA | TRBV7-9 | CASSLPGLREQYF | TGTGCCAGCAGCTTACCAGGGTTGAGAGAGCAGTACTTC
NA | TRBJ1-6 | NA | TRBV25-1 | CASSEEAADNSPLHF | TGTGCCAGCAGTGAAGAGGCCGCGGATAATTCACCCCTCCACTTT
few | TRBJ2-3 | NA | TRBV6-4 | CASSDSNGNTDTQYF | TGTGCCAGCAGTGACTCGAACGGGAACACAGATACGCAGTATTTT
NA | TRBJ1-4 | TRBD1 | TRBV19 | CASRATGVKLFF | TGTGCCAGTAGGGCTACAGGGGTAAAACTGTTTTTT
NA | TRBJ2-3 | TRBD2 | TRBV29-1 | CSVEVGLAGTDTQYF | TGCAGCGTTGAAGTCGGACTAGCGGGGACAGATACGCAGTATTTT
NA | TRBJ1-4 | NA | TRBV5-1 | CASSSAPQGATNEKLFF | TGCGCCAGCAGCTCTGCCCCCCAGGGCGCAACTAATGAAAAACTGTTTTTT
NA | TRBJ1-5 | TRBD1 | TRBV30 | CAWSASDRVVVNQPQHF | TGTGCCTGGAGTGCCTCGGACAGGGTGGTGGTCAATCAGCCCCAGCATTTT
NA | TRBJ2-4 | TRBD2 | TRBV2 | CASSIAGGAAKNIQYF | TGTGCCAGCAGTATTGCCGGGGGGGCAGCCAAAAACATTCAGTACTTC
NA | TRBJ2-7 | TRBD2 | TRBV2 | CASSPTLAGISWEQYF | TGTGCCAGCAGTCCCACACTAGCGGGGATTTCTTGGGAGCAGTACTTC
NA | TRBJ2-1 | NA | TRBV29-1 | CSVVDFSYNEQFF | TGCAGCGTTGTGGACTTCTCCTACAATGAGCAGTTCTTC
NA | TRBJ2-1 | TRBD2 | TRBV5-1 | CASSWGLAGSGEQFF | TGCGCCAGCAGCTGGGGACTAGCGGGATCGGGTGAGCAGTTCTTC
NA | TRBJ2-5 | NA | TRBV9 | CASSVGLSAGMEETQYF | TGTGCCAGCAGCGTAGGTTTGTCGGCGGGGATGGAAGAGACCCAGTACTTC
NA | TRBJ2-2 | TRBD2 | TRBV30 | CAWSGELVTSGYTGELFF | TGTGCCTGGAGTGGGGAACTAGTGACTAGCGGGTACACCGGGGAGCTGTTTTTT
NA | TRBJ2-3 | TRBD2 | TRBV5-1 | CASSLKLAAGTTDTQYF | TGCGCCAGCAGCTTGAAGTTGGCAGCGGGGACGACAGATACGCAGTATTTT
NA | TRBJ2-1 | TRBD2 | TRBV19 | CASSIDLLAGEYNEQFF | TGTGCCAGTAGTATAGATCTACTAGCGGGAGAATATAATGAGCAGTTCTTC
NA | TRBJ1-2 | TRBD1 | TRBV2 | CASSPEGQGLYGYTF | TGTGCCAGCAGCCCGGAGGGACAGGGCCTCTATGGCTACACCTTC
once | TRBJ2-3 | TRBD2 | TRBV7-3 | CASSLGAGGPDTQYF | TGTGCCAGCAGCTTAGGGGCGGGAGGGCCAGATACGCAGTATTTT
NA | TRBJ2-6 | TRBD1 | TRBV5-1 | CASSLPRQGSPHSGANVLTF | TGCGCCAGCAGCTTGCCCAGACAGGGTTCCCCGCACTCTGGGGCCAACGTCCTGACTTTC
once | TRBJ2-3 | NA | TRBV4-1 | CASSLDSGGTDTQYF | TGCGCCAGCAGCCTGGACAGTGGGGGCACAGATACGCAGTATTTT
NA | TRBJ2-7 | TRBD1 | TRBV11-1 | CASSLGTASYEQYF | TGTGCCAGCAGCTTGGGGACAGCCTCCTACGAGCAGTACTTC
NA | TRBJ2-5 | NA | TRBV4-1 | CASSQQRYQETQYF | TGCGCCAGCAGCCAACAACGGTACCAAGAGACCCAGTACTTC
NA | TRBJ2-5 | NA | TRBV11-1 | CASSLWVGAVQETQYF | TGTGCCAGCAGCTTATGGGTAGGGGCGGTCCAAGAGACCCAGTACTTC
NA | TRBJ2-3 | NA | TRBV5-4 | CASSFGAEESTDTQYF | TGTGCCAGCAGCTTTGGAGCCGAAGAAAGCACAGATACGCAGTATTTT
NA | TRBJ2-5 | NA | TRBV5-1 | CASSLRTVRETQYF | TGCGCCAGCAGCTTGAGGACTGTAAGGGAGACCCAGTACTTC
NA | TRBJ1-2 | NA | TRBV27 | CASKPLPHLYGYTF | TGTGCCAGCAAACCCCTCCCACACCTCTATGGCTACACCTTC
NA | TRBJ2-6 | NA | TRBV6-5 | CASRDTLSGANVLTF | TGTGCCAGCAGGGACACACTCTCTGGGGCCAACGTCCTGACTTTC
NA | TRBJ2-7 | NA | TRBV15 | CATSRDLASQYEQYF | TGTGCCACCAGCAGAGATCTCGCCAGTCAGTACGAGCAGTACTTC
NA | TRBJ2-7 | TRBD2 | TRBV30 | CAWSVPSGGGEQYF | TGTGCCTGGAGTGTACCGTCGGGGGGGGGAGAGCAGTACTTC
NA | TRBJ1-2 | TRBD1 | TRBV28 | CASSLDRVDLSSLYGYTF | TGTGCCAGCAGCCTGGACAGGGTTGACCTCTCGTCGCTTTATGGCTACACCTTC
NA | TRBJ2-1 | TRBD2 | TRBV11-3 | CASSLTGLAGNEQFF | TGTGCCAGCAGCTTAACGGGACTAGCGGGGAATGAGCAGTTCTTC
NA | TRBJ2-3 | TRBD2 | TRBV27 | CASRPLGLAGDLDTQYF | TGTGCCAGCAGGCCACTGGGACTAGCGGGAGACCTAGATACGCAGTATTTT
NA | TRBJ1-1 | NA | TRBV6-5 | CASSETVNTEAFF | TGTGCCAGCAGTGAGACAGTGAACACTGAAGCTTTCTTT
NA | TRBJ2-5 | NA | TRBV14 | CASSPRRGQETQYF | TGTGCCAGCAGCCCCCGTCGGGGACAAGAGACCCAGTACTTC
NA | TRBJ1-1 | TRBD1 | TRBV19 | CASSPQGGRAAFF | TGTGCCAGTAGTCCCCAGGGGGGACGGGCAGCTTTCTTT
NA | TRBJ2-1 | NA | TRBV2 | CASTLSSVYNEQFF | TGTGCCAGCACCCTGAGTAGCGTGTACAATGAGCAGTTCTTC
NA | TRBJ1-5 | NA | TRBV15 | CATSSRDIGLPQHF | TGTGCCACCAGCAGCCGGGACATCGGTTTGCCCCAGCATTTT
NA | TRBJ1-1 | NA | TRBV5-4 | CASGRVNTEAFF | TGTGCCAGCGGGAGGGTGAACACTGAAGCTTTCTTT
once | TRBJ1-3 | NA | TRBV18 | CASSQQGVLGNTIYF | TGTGCCAGCTCACAACAGGGTGTCTTGGGAAACACCATATATTTT
NA | TRBJ2-7 | TRBD2 | TRBV18 | CASSPRTSGVYEQYF | TGTGCCAGCTCACCTAGGACTAGCGGGGTTTACGAGCAGTACTTC
NA | TRBJ1-3 | NA | TRBV4-3 | CASSQVTGIGNTIYF | TGCGCCAGCAGCCAAGTCACAGGGATTGGAAACACCATATATTTT